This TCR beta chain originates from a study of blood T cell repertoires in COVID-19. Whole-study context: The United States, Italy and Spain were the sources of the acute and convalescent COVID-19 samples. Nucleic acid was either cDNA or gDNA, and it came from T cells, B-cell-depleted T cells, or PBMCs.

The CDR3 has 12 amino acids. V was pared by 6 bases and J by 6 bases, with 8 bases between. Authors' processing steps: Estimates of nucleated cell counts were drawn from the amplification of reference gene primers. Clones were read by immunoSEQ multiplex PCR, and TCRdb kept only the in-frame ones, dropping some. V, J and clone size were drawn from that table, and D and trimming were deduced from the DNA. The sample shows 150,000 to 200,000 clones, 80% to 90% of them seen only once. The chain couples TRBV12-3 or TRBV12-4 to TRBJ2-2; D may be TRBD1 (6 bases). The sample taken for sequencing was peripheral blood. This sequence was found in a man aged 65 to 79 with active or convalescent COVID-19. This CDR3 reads CASRQGPGELFF. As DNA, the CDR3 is TGTGCCAGCAGACAGGGTCCCGGGGAGCTGTTTTTT.